These T cell receptor beta chains were read from a single sample in a study of cytomegalovirus exposure and HLA in healthy donors. The protocol was immunoSEQ multiplex PCR, while the TCRdb copy is restricted to in-frame clones and leaves out a portion. The sample has 100,000 to 120,000 clones; 79% are singletons. Sequenced material: PBMCs. The receptors stem from a man under 40 in good health and CMV-seropositive. The CDR3 runs from the conserved cysteine through the conserved F or W. A D gene is named only where the DNA matches it firmly. The size of a clone is reported for some rows only, either as once, few or many, or as a class for expanded clones.

cdr3_nt: TGTGCCAGCTCACCACCAGGGACAGGGGGCGAGGTCTATGGCTACACCTTC
cdr3_aa: CASSPPGTGGEVYGYTF
v_call: TRBV18
d_call: TRBD1
clone_size: .
j_call: TRBJ1-2

cdr3_nt: TGCGCCAGCAGTTACTATCCCCCGGGACAGGAGGGGGAGACCCAGTACTTC
cdr3_aa: CASSYYPPGQEGETQYF
v_call: TRBV5-1
d_call: TRBD1
clone_size: .
j_call: TRBJ2-5

cdr3_nt: TGTGCCAGCAGCCAGGGACAGGGAAGCCCCTACGAGCAGTACTTC
cdr3_aa: CASSQGQGSPYEQYF
v_call: TRBV4-2
d_call: TRBD1
clone_size: .
j_call: TRBJ2-7

cdr3_nt: TGTGCCAGCTCACCAGGGGGCTTTTATGAGCAGTACTTC
cdr3_aa: CASSPGGFYEQYF
v_call: TRBV18
d_call: .
clone_size: .
j_call: TRBJ2-7

cdr3_nt: TGCGCCAGCAGCTTGAGGCAGGCCTCCTACGAGCAGTACTTC
cdr3_aa: CASSLRQASYEQYF
v_call: TRBV5-1
d_call: .
clone_size: .
j_call: TRBJ2-7

cdr3_nt: TGTGCCAGTAGTACCACGGACAGGGCGGTGGTAAACACCGGGGAGCTGTTTTTT
cdr3_aa: CASSTTDRAVVNTGELFF
v_call: TRBV19
d_call: TRBD1
clone_size: .
j_call: TRBJ2-2

cdr3_nt: TGTGCCAGCAGCTTAGGGCAGATGGAGACCCAGTACTTC
cdr3_aa: CASSLGQMETQYF
v_call: TRBV9
d_call: .
clone_size: .
j_call: TRBJ2-5

cdr3_nt: TGTGCCAGCAGCTCTAGCGGGGGGGCTGGAGAGCAGTACTTC
cdr3_aa: CASSSSGGAGEQYF
v_call: TRBV7-3
d_call: TRBD2
clone_size: .
j_call: TRBJ2-7

cdr3_nt: TGTGCCAGTAGTTCCCCGATTGAGAATTCACCCCTCCACTTT
cdr3_aa: CASSSPIENSPLHF
v_call: TRBV19
d_call: .
clone_size: few
j_call: TRBJ1-6

cdr3_nt: TGTGCCAGCAGTCGGGACAGCTCCAACTATGGCTACACCTTC
cdr3_aa: CASSRDSSNYGYTF
v_call: TRBV2
d_call: TRBD1
clone_size: .
j_call: TRBJ1-2

cdr3_nt: TGTGCCAGCAGCGTTACCGGGGGGGCCAACACTGAAGCTTTCTTT
cdr3_aa: CASSVTGGANTEAFF
v_call: TRBV9
d_call: .
clone_size: .
j_call: TRBJ1-1

cdr3_nt: TGTGCCAGTAGGCCGCACCAGGCGACAGATACGCAGTATTTT
cdr3_aa: CASRPHQATDTQYF
v_call: TRBV19
d_call: .
clone_size: .
j_call: TRBJ2-3

cdr3_nt: TGTGCCAGCTCACCCGGAGGGAGGACAGGGGAACACGAGCAGTACTTC
cdr3_aa: CASSPGGRTGEHEQYF
v_call: TRBV18
d_call: TRBD1
clone_size: .
j_call: TRBJ2-7

cdr3_nt: TGTGCCAGCAGTTACCCTCAGGGGGCGCTGGATACGCAGTATTTT
cdr3_aa: CASSYPQGALDTQYF
v_call: TRBV6-5
d_call: TRBD1
clone_size: .
j_call: TRBJ2-3

cdr3_nt: TGTGCCAGCAGCACGACAGGGGCTGCGAACACCGGGGAGCTGTTTTTT
cdr3_aa: CASSTTGAANTGELFF
v_call: TRBV5-8
d_call: TRBD1
clone_size: few
j_call: TRBJ2-2

cdr3_nt: TGTGCCAGCAGCCCACCAATGAGCTACGAGCAGTACTTC
cdr3_aa: CASSPPMSYEQYF
v_call: TRBV6-1
d_call: .
clone_size: .
j_call: TRBJ2-7

cdr3_nt: TGTGCCAGCAGTGAACCAGGGGGCGGTCGGCCCCAGCATTTT
cdr3_aa: CASSEPGGGRPQHF
v_call: TRBV2
d_call: TRBD1
clone_size: few
j_call: TRBJ1-5

cdr3_nt: TGTGCCAGCAGCTTATGGAGCGGGGGGCCCTTTTTCTCCTACGAGCAGTACTTC
cdr3_aa: CASSLWSGGPFFSYEQYF
v_call: TRBV7-9
d_call: TRBD2
clone_size: .
j_call: TRBJ2-7

cdr3_nt: TGCGCCAGCAGCCAAGTCCGGACAGGGAGATCCTACGAGCAGTACTTC
cdr3_aa: CASSQVRTGRSYEQYF
v_call: TRBV4-1
d_call: TRBD1
clone_size: .
j_call: TRBJ2-7

cdr3_nt: TGTGCCAGCAGCCCAGGCGGGAATTCACCCCTCCACTTT
cdr3_aa: CASSPGGNSPLHF
v_call: TRBV7-2
d_call: .
clone_size: few
j_call: TRBJ1-6

cdr3_nt: TGTGCCAGCTCACTAGGACAAGATACTAACTATGGCTACACCTTC
cdr3_aa: CASSLGQDTNYGYTF
v_call: TRBV18
d_call: .
clone_size: .
j_call: TRBJ1-2

cdr3_nt: TGTGCCAGCAGCACGACAGGGGCGAACTATGGCTACACCTTC
cdr3_aa: CASSTTGANYGYTF
v_call: TRBV6-6
d_call: TRBD1
clone_size: .
j_call: TRBJ1-2

cdr3_nt: TGTGCCAGCAGTCCAACCCGGGGGGTTGAAGCTTTCTTT
cdr3_aa: CASSPTRGVEAFF
v_call: TRBV2
d_call: .
clone_size: .
j_call: TRBJ1-1

cdr3_nt: TGTGCCAGCAGCTTTGGGGGGCGGGGGGGCGAAGATACGCAGTATTTT
cdr3_aa: CASSFGGRGGEDTQYF
v_call: TRBV5-4
d_call: TRBD2
clone_size: few
j_call: TRBJ2-3

cdr3_nt: TGTGCCAGCAGTTACGATGTAGGGAGTTATGGCTACACCTTC
cdr3_aa: CASSYDVGSYGYTF
v_call: TRBV6-5
d_call: .
clone_size: .
j_call: TRBJ1-2

cdr3_nt: TGTGCCACTACACAGGGGCCCGGGGAAGCTTTCTTT
cdr3_aa: CATTQGPGEAFF
v_call: TRBV19
d_call: TRBD1
clone_size: .
j_call: TRBJ1-1

cdr3_nt: TGTGCCAGCAGTTTATCGAACGTTCGGCTAGAGAGACAAGAGACCCAGTACTTC
cdr3_aa: CASSLSNVRLERQETQYF
v_call: TRBV27
d_call: .
clone_size: .
j_call: TRBJ2-5

cdr3_nt: TGCGCCAGCAGGGTACGCGCGGGGGGTTTCACAGATACGCAGTATTTT
cdr3_aa: CASRVRAGGFTDTQYF
v_call: TRBV5-1
d_call: TRBD2
clone_size: once
j_call: TRBJ2-3

cdr3_nt: TGTGCCAGCAGCTTATGGACTAGGCAAGAGACCCAGTACTTC
cdr3_aa: CASSLWTRQETQYF
v_call: TRBV11-2
d_call: TRBD2
clone_size: .
j_call: TRBJ2-5

cdr3_nt: TGTGCCAGTAGTAGACAGGATCTAGCTAACTATGGCTACACCTTC
cdr3_aa: CASSRQDLANYGYTF
v_call: TRBV19
d_call: .
clone_size: once
j_call: TRBJ1-2

cdr3_nt: TGCGCCAGCAGCTATGCGACAGGGGGAGGTACTGAAGCTTTCTTT
cdr3_aa: CASSYATGGGTEAFF
v_call: TRBV5-1
d_call: TRBD1
clone_size: .
j_call: TRBJ1-1

cdr3_nt: TGTGCCAGCAGCGCCCCCGGGGCCCTAAGGGGGACGCAGTATTTT
cdr3_aa: CASSAPGALRGTQYF
v_call: TRBV9
d_call: .
clone_size: .
j_call: TRBJ2-3

cdr3_nt: TGTGCCAGCTCACTGGACAGCTCCTACAATGAGCAGTTCTTC
cdr3_aa: CASSLDSSYNEQFF
v_call: TRBV18
d_call: .
clone_size: .
j_call: TRBJ2-1

cdr3_nt: TGTGCCAGCAGCTTAGCGCCGGGACTAGCGGGGGGGAGGGGGACCCAGTACTTC
cdr3_aa: CASSLAPGLAGGRGTQYF
v_call: TRBV7-2
d_call: TRBD2
clone_size: .
j_call: TRBJ2-5

cdr3_nt: TGTGCCAGCAGTTCCCTGGAGGGGCCCACTAGCTATGGCTACACCTTC
cdr3_aa: CASSSLEGPTSYGYTF
v_call: TRBV28
d_call: .
clone_size: .
j_call: TRBJ1-2

cdr3_nt: TGTGCCAGCAGTGAAGAGGAGCGGGGGGGCACAGATACGCAGTATTTT
cdr3_aa: CASSEEERGGTDTQYF
v_call: TRBV2
d_call: TRBD2
clone_size: .
j_call: TRBJ2-3